The next 13 T cell receptor beta chains were all read from a single sample in a study of a mutant IDH1 vaccine in newly diagnosed glioma. Produced via immunoSEQ multiplex PCR; TCRdb's table is partial and in-frame only. The sample has fewer than 70,000 clones; less than 90% are singletons. Sample time point: week 47, end of study. It was 300 ug of mutant IDH1 20-mer peptide that made up each vaccine dose, given with topical imiquimod. No antigen is known for these receptors. Sequencing was performed on PBMCs, taken from a glioma patient whose treatment included an IDH1 peptide vaccine. These receptors originate from a man in his thirties or forties with glioma.

The chain couples TRBV11-2 to TRBJ2-7; the D gene is possibly TRBD1 (6 bases). Trimming removed 3 bases from V and 3 bases from J, with 15 bases in between. The CDR3 is 15 amino acids. Germline V CDR1 and CDR2: SGHAT, FQNNGV. The CDR3: CASSFTRDTLYEQYF. CDR3 DNA sequence: TGTGCCAGCAGCTTCACCCGGGACACTCTCTACGAGCAGTACTTC.

The chain has TRBV4-1 and TRBJ2-1; 8 positions match TRBD1. The CDR3 length is 16 residues. Per the germline V gene, CDR1 is MGHRA and CDR2 is YSYEKL. The junction had 9 bases not matched to a gene; V was cut back by 1 base and J by 7 bases. CDR3 nucleotide sequence: TGCGCCAGCAGCCAAGCGCGGGGACAGGCAGAAAATGAGCAGTTCTTC. Protein: CASSQARGQAENEQFF.

The rearrangement uses TRBV4-1 and TRBJ1-2, with a possible D match to TRBD1 (5 bases). Trimming pared 1 base from V and 4 bases from J, leaving 16 bases between. CDR3 size: 16 residues. Looked up from germline, CDR1 is MGHRA and CDR2 is YSYEKL. The CDR3 is CASSQVGVRIGYGYTF. In DNA form, the CDR3 reads TGCGCCAGCAGCCAAGTGGGGGTTCGGATCGGCTATGGCTACACCTTC.

V usage is TRBV18 and J usage is TRBJ1-1; D gene ambiguous. The CDR3 has 15 amino acids. Germline V gives CDR1 KGHSH, CDR2 LQKENI. Trimming cost V 1 base and J 1 base, with 10 bases left between them. CDR3 sequence reads: CASSPQTSGNTEAFF. The CDR3 DNA reads as TGTGCCAGCTCACCACAGACGTCGGGGAACACTGAAGCTTTCTTT.

This clone was seen more than once but under ten times. Distinct nucleotide sequences in the sample also encode this CDR3. The chain carries TRBV30 and TRBJ1-1; no firm D call. V lost 0 bases and J lost 3, with 8 bases in between. Germline V gene sequence: CDR1 GTSNPN, CDR2 SVGIG (reference sequence). The CDR3 is 13 amino acids. CDR3 loop: CAWSVEQYTEAFF. CDR3 nucleotide sequence: TGTGCCTGGAGTGTGGAGCAATACACTGAAGCTTTCTTT. Variable domain in full (rest from reference TRBV30 and TRBJ1-1): SQTIHQWPATLVQPVGSPLSLECTVEGTSNPNLYWYRQAAGRGLQLLFYSVGIGQISSEVPQNLSASRPQDRQFILSSKKLLLSDSGFYLCAWSVEQYTEAFFGQGTRLTVV.

This rearrangement joins TRBV4-1 to TRBJ2-2, with D possibly TRBD2 on 5 matching bases. The CDR3 loop spans 15 amino acids. Between the trimmed V and J ends, which lost 3 bases and 6 bases, there was a span of 14 bases. Germline CDR1 MGHRA, CDR2 YSYEKL. The CDR3 nucleotides read TGCGCCAGCAGCCAGCTCGGGGAAGGATCCGGGGAGCTGTTTTTT. Protein: CASSQLGEGSGELFF.

The V and J genes are TRBV7-8 and TRBJ1-5; unclear D gene. The CDR3 length is 14 residues. V was trimmed by 1 base and J by 7 bases, leaving 11 bases between them. Germline CDR1 SGHVS, CDR2 FQNEAQ. This CDR3 is CASSLGTSGQPQHF. CDR3 DNA: TGTGCCAGCAGCTTAGGGACGTCCGGGCAGCCCCAGCATTTT.

The chain is built from TRBV28 and TRBJ1-5; TRBD1 might be the D (5 bases). CDR1 is MDHEN, CDR2 SYDVKM, per germline. CDR3 length: 15 amino acids. The V gene lost 4 bases and the J gene lost 1 base, with 11 bases spanning the gap. The CDR3 DNA sequence: TGTGCCAGCAGTTCGGCCGGGGGGAGCAATCAGCCCCAGCATTTT. Amino acids: CASSSAGGSNQPQHF.

The gene calls are TRBV10-1 and TRBJ1-1, with D possibly being TRBD1 (6 bases). Deletions cut 3 bases from V and 5 bases from J, with 16 bases between. CDR3 size: 15 residues. Per germline, CDR1 WNHNN and CDR2 SYGVQD (reference sequence). CDR3 bases: TGCGCCAGCAGTGATCGGGACACCGGAGGGACTGAAGCTTTCTTT. Translated, it gives CASSDRDTGGTEAFF.

The rearrangement joins TRBV19 to TRBJ2-7; 15 bases agree with TRBD2. Unmatched junction bases numbered 7, after V lost 7 bases and J lost 0 bases. Germline CDR1 LNHDA, CDR2 SQIVND (reference sequence). The CDR3 loop spans 17 amino acids. Here the CDR3 reads CASTPGLAGGLSYEQYF. The CDR3 coding sequence is TGTGCCAGTACCCCGGGACTAGCGGGGGGACTCTCCTACGAGCAGTACTTC.

This clone was seen once. The CDR3 region has the DNA TGTGCTAGTGGTTTGGGTGATACGCAGTATTTT. Protein sequence: CASGLGDTQYF. The rearrangement uses TRBV12-5 and TRBJ2-3; D not certain. The CDR3 length is 11 residues. CDR1 is LGHNT and CDR2 is FRNRAP in the germline V gene. V was trimmed by 1 base and J by 6 bases, leaving 2 bases between them.

The rearrangement joins TRBV5-4 to TRBJ2-5, with D maybe TRBD2 (6 bases). This CDR3 has 13 residues. Germline V gene sequence: CDR1 SGHNT, CDR2 YYREEE (reference sequence). V lost 3 bases and J lost 5, with 11 bases in between. The CDR3 DNA sequence: TGTGCCAGCAGCTATACGGGGGATGAGACCCAGTACTTC. Its protein is CASSYTGDETQYF.

V is TRBV4-1 and J is TRBJ2-7; 8 bases match TRBD1. Germline V lookup: CDR1 MGHRA, CDR2 YSYEKL. The CDR3 extends over 15 amino acids. V lost 4 bases, J lost 3 bases, and 8 bases stayed unmatched. The CDR3 reads CASSPSGQAFYEQYF. DNA of the CDR3: TGCGCCAGCAGCCCATCGGGACAGGCATTCTACGAGCAGTACTTC.